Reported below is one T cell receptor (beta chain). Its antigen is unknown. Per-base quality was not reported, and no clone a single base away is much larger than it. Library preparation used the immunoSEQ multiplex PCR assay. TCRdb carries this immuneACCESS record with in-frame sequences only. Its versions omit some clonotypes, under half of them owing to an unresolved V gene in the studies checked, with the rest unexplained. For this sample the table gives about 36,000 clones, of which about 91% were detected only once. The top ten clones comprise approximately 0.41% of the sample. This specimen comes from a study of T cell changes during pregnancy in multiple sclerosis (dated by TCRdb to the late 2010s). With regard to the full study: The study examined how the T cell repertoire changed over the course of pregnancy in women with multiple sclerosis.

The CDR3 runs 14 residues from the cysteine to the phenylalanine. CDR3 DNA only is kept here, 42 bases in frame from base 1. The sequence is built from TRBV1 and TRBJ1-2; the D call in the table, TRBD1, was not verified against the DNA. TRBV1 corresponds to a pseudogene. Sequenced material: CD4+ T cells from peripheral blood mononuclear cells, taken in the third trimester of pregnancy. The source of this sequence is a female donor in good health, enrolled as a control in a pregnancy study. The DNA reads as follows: TGCACCAGCGCCCGGGTGCGGACAGGTTATGGCTACACCTTC. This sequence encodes CTSARVRTGYGYTF.